Below, one T cell receptor (beta chain) is given with its context. Its antigen is as yet unknown. The data were taken from a study of T cells expressing NK-cell markers. Overall study: Sorted CD3+CD56+NKG2C+, CD3+CD56+NKG2C- and CD3+CD56-NKG2C+ T cells provided the TCR beta repertoires. Just one sequenced donor of eight was HCMV-seronegative, while seven were seropositive. Whole-study results and caveats: Of CD8+ T cells, 1.0-7.0% belonged to dominant NKG2C+ clonotypes in five to seven donors.

Germline CDR1 and CDR2: SGHVS and FQNEAQ. The CDR3 spans 16 residues. TCRdb re-called the 5' RACE reads and shows each CDR3 protein once, DNA omitted. This listing includes hundreds of thousands of distinct CDR3 sequences. The chain carries TRBV7-8 and TRBJ2-7; TCRdb picks TRBD2, but there is no DNA to check that call. The sequence was collected from a man aged 18-69 years in good health. Sample: blood T cells: a sorted CD56 or NKG2C T cell subset, CD4+ or CD8+ T cells, or bulk PBMC T cells (not recorded which). CDR3 loop: CASSLSVKGLSYEQYF.